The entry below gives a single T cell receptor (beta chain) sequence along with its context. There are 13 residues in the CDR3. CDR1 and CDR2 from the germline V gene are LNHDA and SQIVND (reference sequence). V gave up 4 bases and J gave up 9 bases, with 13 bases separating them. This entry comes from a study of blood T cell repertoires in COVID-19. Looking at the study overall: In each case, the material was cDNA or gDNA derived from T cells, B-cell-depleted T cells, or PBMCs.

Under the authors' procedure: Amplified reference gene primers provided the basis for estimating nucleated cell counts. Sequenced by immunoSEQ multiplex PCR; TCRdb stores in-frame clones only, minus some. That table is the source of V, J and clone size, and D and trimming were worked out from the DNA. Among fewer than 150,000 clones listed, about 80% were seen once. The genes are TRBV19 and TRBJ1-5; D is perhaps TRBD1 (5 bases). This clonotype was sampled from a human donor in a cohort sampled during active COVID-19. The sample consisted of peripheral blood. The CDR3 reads CASSNGGGRPQHF. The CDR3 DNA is TGTGCCAGTAGTAATGGGGGAGGGAGGCCCCAGCATTTT.